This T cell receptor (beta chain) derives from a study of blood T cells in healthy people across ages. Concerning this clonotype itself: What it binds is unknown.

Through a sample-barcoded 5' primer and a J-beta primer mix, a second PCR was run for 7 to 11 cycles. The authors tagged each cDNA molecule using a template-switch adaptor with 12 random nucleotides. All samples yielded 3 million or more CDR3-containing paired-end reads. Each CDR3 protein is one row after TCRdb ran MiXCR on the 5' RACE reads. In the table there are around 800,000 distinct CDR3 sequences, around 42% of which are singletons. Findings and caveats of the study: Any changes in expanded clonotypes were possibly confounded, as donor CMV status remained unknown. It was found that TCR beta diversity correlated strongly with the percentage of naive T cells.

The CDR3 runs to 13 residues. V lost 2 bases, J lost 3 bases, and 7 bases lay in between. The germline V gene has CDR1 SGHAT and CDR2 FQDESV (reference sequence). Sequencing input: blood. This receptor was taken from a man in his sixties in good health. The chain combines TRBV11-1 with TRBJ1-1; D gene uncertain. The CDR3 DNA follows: TGTGCCAGCAGCTTAATTGAGGACACTGAAGCTTTCTTT. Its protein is CASSLIEDTEAFF.